This T cell receptor (beta chain) was sequenced in a study of blood T cell repertoires in COVID-19. About the research overall: COVID-19 samples from acute and convalescent phases originated in the United States, Italy and Spain. T cells, B-cell-depleted T cells, or PBMCs supplied cDNA or gDNA.

Study processing details: Scientists estimated how many nucleated cells there were by amplifying reference gene primers. Here immunoSEQ multiplex PCR was the method, and the copy in TCRdb shows in-frame clones only, minus some. V, J and clone size derive from that table, while D and trimming were established from the DNA sequence. The sample lists about 280,000 clones, roughly 85% occurring once. The V and J ends lost 3 bases and 4 bases, in that order; junction bases with no gene match: 7. Germline-derived CDR1 and CDR2 are GTSNPN and SVGIG (reference sequence). This CDR3 contains 14 residues. Material for sequencing was peripheral blood. The J gene is TRBJ1-1, the V gene TRBV30; 8 bases map to TRBD1. This receptor was taken from a man aged 45-65 years with active or convalescent COVID-19. This chain's CDR3 is CAWRITGGPTEAFF. CDR3 bases: TGTGCCTGGAGGATCACAGGGGGACCCACTGAAGCTTTCTTT. The whole variable domain, remainder taken from reference TRBV30 and TRBJ1-1, is SQTIHQWPATLVQPVGSPLSLECTVEGTSNPNLYWYRQAAGRGLQLLFYSVGIGQISSEVPQNLSASRPQDRQFILSSKKLLLSDSGFYLCAWRITGGPTEAFFGQGTRLTVV.